This TCR beta chain was recorded in a study of T-cell memory formation after mild COVID-19. About the study: TCR clusters mostly belonged to single donors. Study outcomes and limitations: Several responding clones turned up in pre-infection memory, indicating that cross-reactive memory may have taken part. Contracting CD8+ clones were enriched in EMRA, CD4+ mainly in CM and EM. While clones contracting from day 15 to 85 were balanced between CD4 and CD8, later expanders leaned CD4+.

The CDR3 is 13 residues long. The germline V gene encodes CDR1 SGHNT and CDR2 YYREEE (reference sequence). V lost 6 bases and J 8 bases, leaving 14 bases between the germline ends. In its sample, this clonotype was seen a few times. Its cognate antigen is unknown. In TCRdb, the 5' RACE reads were re-called with MiXCR into one record per CDR3 protein. The sample carries hundreds of thousands of distinct CDR3 sequences, 15% to 20% recorded once. V and J are TRBV5-4 and TRBJ1-4; unclear D gene. Sequencing was done on a sample of PBMCs or a T cell subset sorted from them (not recorded which). The TCR comes from a man younger than 30 who had mild COVID-19 (a few samples of this study predate the infection). Cell type and time point are not known. The CDR3 is CASTSGPGEKLFF. CDR3 DNA: TGTGCCAGCACCTCCGGGCCTGGGGAAAAACTGTTTTTT.